This TCR beta chain was sequenced in a study of shared clonotypes between healthy human individuals. TCRdb's copy holds only in-frame clones and misses some; the assay was immunoSEQ multiplex PCR. The sample holds over 2 million clones; around 93% are singletons and the top ten take approximately 0.39%. The V end lost 4 bases, the J end lost 3 bases, and 16 bases lay between the germline ends. The germline V gene encodes CDR1 SGHDT and CDR2 YYEEEE. This CDR3 is 15 amino acids long. The clonotype comes from a man younger than 35 in good health. Some clones in this sample may be carry-over from other donors' samples. Material: naive CD4+ T cells from PBMCs. Subset noted: CD45RA+ positively selected. V is TRBV5-6 and J is TRBJ1-2; maybe TRBD1 (6 bases). Written as DNA, the CDR3 is TGTGCCAGCAGCGCGGGGGCAGGGGCTGACTATGGCTACACCTTC. Translating it yields CASSAGAGADYGYTF.